This TCR beta chain was obtained from a study of T cells in Graves' hyperthyroidism and ophthalmopathy. Broader study findings: Most thyroid clonotypes expanded above 0.001 were also detected in blood. The model forecast ophthalmopathy, anticipating it by a median about six months before onset.

On this clonotype: Antigen specificity is unknown.

Investigators excluded patients with uncontrolled infection, other autoimmune disease, pregnancy or lactation. Amplified regions were TCR beta CDR3 sequences from RNA transcripts. When the TCR CDR3 underwent first-round RT-PCR, the HTBI primer set was used. TCRdb redid the calling of the multiplex PCR reads with MiXCR, one entry per CDR3 protein. The data contain 500,000 to 600,000 distinct CDR3 sequences, under 60% of them singletons. Sequenced material: peripheral blood or thyroid tissue (not recorded which). The sequence derives from an adult woman with Graves' disease, either hyperthyroidism or ophthalmopathy (not recorded which).

The CDR3 protein is CASSLTGAFLGYTF. The DNA of the CDR3 is TGTGCCAGCAGCTTAACAGGGGCATTTCTTGGCTACACCTTC. V is TRBV5-4 and J is TRBJ1-2; 7 positions agree with TRBD1. Germline CDR1 reads SGHNT; CDR2 reads YYREEE (reference sequence). The CDR3 is 14 residues long. Unmatched junction bases numbered 8, after V lost 2 bases and J lost 7 bases. The whole variable domain, filled in from reference TRBV5-4 and TRBJ1-2, reads ETGVTQSPTHLIKTRGQQVTLRCSSQSGHNTVSWYQQALGQGPQFIFQYYREEENGRGNFPPRFSGLQFPNYSSELNVNALELDDSALYLCASSLTGAFLGYTFGSGTRLTVV.